The rows below give T cell receptor beta chains drawn from one sample of a study of cytomegalovirus exposure and HLA in healthy donors. TCRdb keeps only in-frame clones here, not all; method: immunoSEQ multiplex PCR. There are about 120,000 clones in the sample; over 70% occur only once, and more than 7% lies in the top ten. Sequencing input: PBMCs. The receptor source for this set is a woman in her 50s in good health and CMV-seropositive. Each CDR3 is given with its conserved first and last residue. The D gene is left open where the match is weak. Expanded clones get a size class; other rows say once, few or many, or leave the size out.

cdr3_length	clone_size	v_call	d_call	j_call	cdr3_aa	cdr3_nt
13	once	TRBV6-5	TRBD1	TRBJ2-7	CASSPDRVYEQYF	TGTGCCAGCAGCCCCGACAGGGTTTACGAGCAGTACTTC
17	.	TRBV4-3	.	TRBJ1-5	CASSQDYLPQGGQPQHF	TGCGCCAGCAGCCAAGATTATCTGCCTCAGGGAGGCCAGCCCCAGCATTTT
12	.	TRBV30	.	TRBJ1-1	CAWSTGRTEAFF	TGTGCCTGGAGTACGGGTAGGACTGAAGCTTTCTTT
15	.	TRBV7-9	TRBD2	TRBJ2-1	CASSRAGTSGGRQFF	TGTGCCAGCAGCAGAGCCGGGACTAGCGGGGGGAGGCAGTTCTTC
14	.	TRBV2	.	TRBJ2-5	CASSEQTVQETQYF	TGTGCCAGCAGTGAGCAGACAGTCCAAGAGACCCAGTACTTC
15	few	TRBV9	.	TRBJ2-1	CASSPLGSGYNEQFF	TGTGCCAGCAGCCCACTGGGGTCGGGATACAATGAGCAGTTCTTC
17	.	TRBV7-2	TRBD2	TRBJ2-3	CASSPPPQRELGDTQYF	TGTGCCAGCAGCCCGCCCCCCCAGCGGGAGTTAGGAGATACGCAGTATTTT
13	once	TRBV6-1	TRBD1	TRBJ2-3	CASSKEHGTGMNF	TGTGCCAGCAGCAAAGAGCACGGGACAGGGATGAATTTT
13	.	TRBV4-1	.	TRBJ2-7	CASSPRGAGEQYF	TGCGCCAGCAGCCCCCGCGGGGCCGGGGAGCAGTACTTC
13	.	TRBV5-1	.	TRBJ1-1	CASSLNMNTEAFF	TGCGCCAGCAGTCTAAATATGAACACTGAAGCTTTCTTT
15	.	TRBV6-1	.	TRBJ2-4	CASSLQRAAINIQYF	TGTGCCAGCAGTCTACAGAGGGCGGCTATAAACATTCAGTACTTC
15	.	TRBV5-1	TRBD2	TRBJ2-1	CASRLGLAVYNEQFF	TGCGCCAGCAGACTGGGACTAGCGGTATACAATGAGCAGTTCTTC
14	.	TRBV7-9	.	TRBJ1-2	CASSPLGREEGYTF	TGTGCCAGCAGCCCTCTGGGAAGGGAGGAAGGCTACACCTTC
13	.	TRBV2	.	TRBJ1-1	CASRWDTNTEAFF	TGTGCCAGCAGGTGGGACACGAACACTGAAGCTTTCTTT
15	few	TRBV4-1	.	TRBJ1-6	CASSQVPGRNSPLHF	TGCGCCAGCAGCCAAGTTCCGGGTCGTAATTCACCCCTCCACTTT
18	.	TRBV21-1	.	TRBJ2-2	CASRIPPTSGRNTGELFF	TGTGCCAGCAGGATCCCACCCACTAGCGGGAGGAACACCGGGGAGCTGTTTTTT
14	.	TRBV18	TRBD1	TRBJ1-2	CASSPGQGASGYTF	TGTGCCAGCTCCCCTGGACAGGGGGCTTCGGGCTACACCTTC
15	.	TRBV7-9	.	TRBJ1-5	CASSIRAWGNQPQHF	TGTGCCAGCAGCATCAGGGCCTGGGGCAATCAGCCCCAGCATTTT
16	once	TRBV6-1	.	TRBJ2-7	CASSERPGGGVDEQYF	TGTGCCAGCAGTGAGAGGCCCGGCGGAGGGGTGGACGAGCAGTACTTC
14	.	TRBV7-2	.	TRBJ1-4	CASSSDGGVEKLFF	TGTGCCAGCAGCTCAGACGGGGGGGTTGAAAAACTGTTTTTT
15	.	TRBV7-9	TRBD1	TRBJ1-2	CASSGETGFSYGYTF	TGTGCCAGCAGCGGGGAGACAGGGTTTAGCTATGGCTACACCTTC
15	.	TRBV4-3	TRBD2	TRBJ2-3	CASSQGASGGDTQYF	TGCGCCAGCAGCCAAGGGGCTAGCGGAGGGGATACGCAGTATTTT
18	.	TRBV10-3	TRBD1	TRBJ2-1	CAISERDRNYLSYNEQFF	TGTGCCATCAGTGAAAGGGACAGAAATTACCTCTCCTACAATGAGCAGTTCTTC
13	many	TRBV4-2	.	TRBJ2-7	CASSQVRGDEQYF	TGTGCCAGCAGCCAAGTCAGGGGAGACGAGCAGTACTTC
14	.	TRBV18	.	TRBJ2-7	CASSPPDTFYEQYF	TGTGCCAGCTCACCTCCGGACACATTCTACGAGCAGTACTTC
14	few	TRBV5-4	.	TRBJ1-1	CASSLVVGDTEAFF	TGTGCCAGCAGCTTGGTGGTAGGGGACACTGAAGCTTTCTTT
14	few	TRBV7-9	TRBD1	TRBJ1-2	CASSPGTGDYGYTF	TGTGCCAGCAGCCCCGGGACAGGGGACTATGGCTACACCTTC
15	.	TRBV6-6	.	TRBJ1-1	CASRREGQGGTEAFF	TGTGCCAGCAGACGCGAGGGGCAGGGAGGCACTGAAGCTTTCTTT
14	.	TRBV5-6	.	TRBJ2-7	CASSGRPGLYEQYF	TGTGCCAGCAGCGGACGGCCAGGGCTCTACGAGCAGTACTTC
13	.	TRBV7-3	.	TRBJ1-1	CASRGAGNTEAFF	TGTGCCAGCAGGGGGGCGGGGAACACTGAAGCTTTCTTT
11	.	TRBV29-1	.	TRBJ2-1	CSVQGFYEQFF	TGCAGCGTACAGGGTTTCTATGAGCAGTTCTTC
16	once	TRBV5-8	.	TRBJ1-6	CASSLSWSSYNSPLHF	TGTGCCAGCAGCTTGTCTTGGAGCTCCTATAATTCACCCCTCCACTTT
17	.	TRBV9	TRBD2	TRBJ2-2	CASSVGVAGLNTGELFF	TGTGCCAGCAGCGTAGGCGTAGCGGGCCTGAACACCGGGGAGCTGTTTTTT
13	.	TRBV6-6	.	TRBJ1-2	CASSYSGGAGYTF	TGTGCCAGCAGTTACTCCGGCGGCGCTGGCTACACCTTC
16	few	TRBV12-5	.	TRBJ1-6	CASGWTDSSYNSPLHF	TGTGCTAGTGGTTGGACGGACAGCTCCTATAATTCACCCCTCCACTTT
13	few	TRBV6-5	.	TRBJ1-1	CASSYTVNTEAFF	TGTGCCAGCAGTTACACAGTAAACACTGAAGCTTTCTTT